A selection of T cell receptor beta chains follows, all from one sample in a study of blood T cell repertoires in COVID-19. Profiled with immunoSEQ multiplex PCR; TCRdb holds only in-frame clones, not every one. Of roughly 290,000 clones in the sample, about 91% are singletons; the top ten hold about an eighth. Sequenced material: peripheral blood. These receptors all come from a woman between 55 and 75 years old with acute or convalescent COVID-19. The CDR3 runs from the conserved cysteine through the conserved F or W. D genes are given only for firm matches. Clone size is shown for a subset of rows, as once, few, many or a class of expanded clone.

.,TRBJ1-1,TRBD1,TRBV5-1,TGCGCCAGCAGTCTGGGACAGGCTATGAACACTGAAGCTTTCTTT,CASSLGQAMNTEAFF
.,TRBJ2-3,.,TRBV7-3,TGTGCCAGCAGCTTCGACTACACAGATACGCAGTATTTT,CASSFDYTDTQYF
.,TRBJ2-7,.,TRBV19,TGTGCCAGTAGTATTGGGACTCCGCGCTACGAGCAGTACTTC,CASSIGTPRYEQYF
once,TRBJ2-7,TRBD2,TRBV6-5,TGTGCCAGCAGGACTAGCGGGAGGGCCTACGAGCAGTACTTC,CASRTSGRAYEQYF
once,TRBJ1-2,.,TRBV7-8,TGTGCCAGCAGCTCGTCGCGGGGGCTAAACTATGGCTACACCTTC,CASSSSRGLNYGYTF
.,TRBJ2-7,TRBD2,TRBV7-8,TGTGCCAGCAGGCCAGCGTCAAGGACTAGCGGGAGGGCTCACGAGCAGTACTTC,CASRPASRTSGRAHEQYF
.,TRBJ1-1,.,TRBV18,TGTGCCAGCTCACTCCAGACAGGAGTGAACACTGAAGCTTTCTTT,CASSLQTGVNTEAFF
.,TRBJ1-1,TRBD1,TRBV19,TGTGCCAGTAGTATTAGGGGGCTAAACACTGAAGCTTTCTTT,CASSIRGLNTEAFF
.,TRBJ1-6,.,TRBV6-6,TGTGCCAGCAGTTACCGGGGGGGGGAGGGTTCACCCCTCCACTTT,CASSYRGGEGSPLHF
few,TRBJ1-5,TRBD1,TRBV24-1,TGTGCCACTAGACAGGGGGCGGGCAGCAATCAGCCCCAGCATTTT,CATRQGAGSNQPQHF
.,TRBJ1-5,TRBD1,TRBV28,TGTGCCAGCAGTCCTCATCAGGGGGATTGGAGCAATCAGCCCCAGCATTTT,CASSPHQGDWSNQPQHF
few,TRBJ1-2,.,TRBV6-6,TGTGCCAGCAGTCCGGGAACTAACTATGGCTACACCTTC,CASSPGTNYGYTF
.,TRBJ1-5,TRBD1,TRBV24-1,TGTGCCACCAGTGATTGGACAGGGGGTAGCAATCAGCCCCAGCATTTT,CATSDWTGGSNQPQHF
.,TRBJ2-3,TRBD1,TRBV19,TGTGCCAGTAGTATATGGTCGGACAGGAGCACAGATACGCAGTATTTT,CASSIWSDRSTDTQYF
.,TRBJ1-2,TRBD1,TRBV10-3,TGTGCCATCCGGGGACAGGGAGATAACTATGGCTACACCTTC,CAIRGQGDNYGYTF
.,TRBJ1-1,.,TRBV29-1,TGCAGCGTGTGGGGGGAGAACACTGAAGCTTTCTTT,CSVWGENTEAFF
.,TRBJ2-1,TRBD2,TRBV29-1,TGCAGCGTGGCCTCTGGGACTACAAATGAGCAGTTCTTC,CSVASGTTNEQFF
.,TRBJ2-6,TRBD1,TRBV4-3,TGCGCCAGCAGCCAACTACAGGGGGCTGGGGCCAACGTCCTGACTTTC,CASSQLQGAGANVLTF
.,TRBJ2-3,.,TRBV4-2,TGTGCCAGCAGATCGAACTCCTTTAGCACAGATACGCAGTATTTT,CASRSNSFSTDTQYF
once,TRBJ2-4,TRBD1,TRBV2,TGTGCCAGCAGGGGACAGGGGGGACTAGCCAAAAACATTCAGTACTTC,CASRGQGGLAKNIQYF
.,TRBJ2-5,.,TRBV24-1,TGTGCCACCAGTCCCTCTGGGGGCAGGGGGGAAGAGACCCAGTACTTC,CATSPSGGRGEETQYF
.,TRBJ1-1,.,TRBV5-6,TGTGCCAGCAGCTTGGCTTATCGGCAGGTGGACACTGAAGCTTTCTTT,CASSLAYRQVDTEAFF
.,TRBJ1-2,TRBD1,TRBV30,TGTGCCTTAAACAGGGGGATCGGCTACACCTTC,CALNRGIGYTF
.,TRBJ2-3,TRBD1,TRBV5-1,TGCGCCAGCAGCTTGGCTGGGACAGGGGACTTCCTAGCGCCTAGCACAGATACGCAGTATTTT,CASSLAGTGDFLAPSTDTQYF
.,TRBJ1-1,.,TRBV11-2,TGTGCCAGCAGCTTAGATCAGGCTGGTGAAGCTTTCTTT,CASSLDQAGEAFF
.,TRBJ1-4,TRBD1,TRBV5-1,TGCGCCAGCAGCGCATCGGGACAGGGGATTGAAAAACTGTTTTTT,CASSASGQGIEKLFF
.,TRBJ1-5,TRBD1,TRBV24-1,TGTGCCACCCACGGACAGGGCGGCCAGCCCCAGCATTTT,CATHGQGGQPQHF
.,TRBJ1-1,.,TRBV7-2,TGTGCCAGCAGCCCCCCCGGGTCGATGAACACTGAAGCTTTCTTT,CASSPPGSMNTEAFF
.,TRBJ1-1,TRBD1,TRBV30,TGTGCCTGGAGTGTCTTACAGGGGGTCACTGAAGCTTTCTTT,CAWSVLQGVTEAFF
.,TRBJ1-2,.,TRBV6-5,TGTGCCAGCAGGACAGAGACCTATGGCTACACCTTC,CASRTETYGYTF
.,TRBJ2-5,TRBD2,TRBV7-7,TGTGCCAGCAGCTTCGGTCTTACCAGCGGGGGCCAAGAGACCCAGTACTTC,CASSFGLTSGGQETQYF
.,TRBJ2-1,TRBD1,TRBV7-3,TGTGCCAGCAGTTCAAAAGGAGGCCGGGACAGCATCTACAATGAGCAGTTCTTC,CASSSKGGRDSIYNEQFF
.,TRBJ2-1,TRBD2,TRBV10-3,TGTGCCATCAGTGAGTCCATTTTGCCTAGCGGGAGGGATGAGCAGTTCTTC,CAISESILPSGRDEQFF
once,TRBJ2-3,TRBD2,TRBV25-1,TGTGCCAGCAGTGAATACCCCCGGGTAGCGGGACGCACAGATACGCAGTATTTT,CASSEYPRVAGRTDTQYF
once,TRBJ1-6,.,TRBV5-5,TGTGCCAGCAGCTATGAGACTATTCGAAGTTCACCCCTCCACTTT,CASSYETIRSSPLHF
.,TRBJ2-1,TRBD2,TRBV18,TGTGCCAGCTCACCGACTAGCGCCGAGTACAATGAGCAGTTCTTC,CASSPTSAEYNEQFF
.,TRBJ2-5,TRBD1,TRBV9,TGTGCCAGCAGCCGGGACAGGGGTCTCGAGACCCAGTACTTC,CASSRDRGLETQYF
.,TRBJ2-7,.,TRBV5-1,TGCGCCAGCAGCCTAGCCAGGGGCCCGCAGTACTTC,CASSLARGPQYF
.,TRBJ2-5,.,TRBV7-9,TGTGCCAGCAGCTTAGGGCAGCGAGGAGCCCAAGAGACCCAGTACTTC,CASSLGQRGAQETQYF
.,TRBJ1-5,.,TRBV4-3,TGCGCCAGCAGCCAAGGTACGGGGAGCAATCAGCCCCAGCATTTT,CASSQGTGSNQPQHF
.,TRBJ2-1,.,TRBV15,TGTGCCACCAGCCGTCCGCGGGCCGGGCACAATGAGCAGTTCTTC,CATSRPRAGHNEQFF